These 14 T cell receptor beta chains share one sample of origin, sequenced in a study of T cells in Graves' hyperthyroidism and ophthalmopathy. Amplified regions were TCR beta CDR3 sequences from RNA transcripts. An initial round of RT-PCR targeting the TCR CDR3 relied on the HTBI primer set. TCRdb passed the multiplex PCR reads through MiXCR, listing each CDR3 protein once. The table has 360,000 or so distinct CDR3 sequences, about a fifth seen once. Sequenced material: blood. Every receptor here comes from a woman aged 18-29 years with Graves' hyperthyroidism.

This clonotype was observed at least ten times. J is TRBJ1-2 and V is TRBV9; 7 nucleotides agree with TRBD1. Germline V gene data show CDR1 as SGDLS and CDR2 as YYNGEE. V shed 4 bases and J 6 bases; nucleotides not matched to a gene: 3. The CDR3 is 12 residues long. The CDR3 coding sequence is TGTGCCAGCAGCCAGGGGGACGATGGCTACACCTTC. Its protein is CASSQGDDGYTF. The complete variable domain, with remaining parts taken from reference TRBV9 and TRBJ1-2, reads DSGVTQTPKHLITATGQRVTLRCSPRSGDLSVYWYQQSLDQGLQFLIQYYNGEERAKGNILERFSAQQFPDLHSELNLSSLELGDSALYFCASSQGDDGYTFGSGTRLTVV.

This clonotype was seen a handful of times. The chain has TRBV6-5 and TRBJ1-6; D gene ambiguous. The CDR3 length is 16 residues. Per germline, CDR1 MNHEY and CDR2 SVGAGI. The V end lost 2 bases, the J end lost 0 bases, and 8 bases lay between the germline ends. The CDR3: CASSYAGSSYNSPLHF. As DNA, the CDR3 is TGTGCCAGCAGTTACGCCGGTAGCTCCTATAATTCACCCCTCCACTTT.

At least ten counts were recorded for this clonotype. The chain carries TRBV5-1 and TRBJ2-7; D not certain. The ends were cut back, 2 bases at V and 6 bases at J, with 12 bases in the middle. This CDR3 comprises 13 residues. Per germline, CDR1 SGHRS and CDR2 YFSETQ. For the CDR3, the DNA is TGCGCCAGCAGCTTCGTCACCTGGGGCGAGCAGTACTTC. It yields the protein CASSFVTWGEQYF.

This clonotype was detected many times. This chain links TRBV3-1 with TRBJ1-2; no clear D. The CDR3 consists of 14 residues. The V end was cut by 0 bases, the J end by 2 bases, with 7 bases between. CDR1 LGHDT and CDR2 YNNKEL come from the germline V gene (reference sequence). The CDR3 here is CASSQDRQNYGYTF. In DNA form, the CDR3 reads TGTGCCAGCAGCCAAGACAGGCAGAACTATGGCTACACCTTC.

The CDR3 is CASSPTGEGTQYF. CDR3 DNA sequence: TGTGCCAGCAGTCCCACAGGGGAAGGGACCCAGTACTTC. The chain uses TRBV12-3 or TRBV12-4 and TRBJ2-5, with 7 bases fitting TRBD1. With V trimmed by 5 bases and J by 7 bases, 7 bases remained unmatched. CDR3 size: 13 residues.

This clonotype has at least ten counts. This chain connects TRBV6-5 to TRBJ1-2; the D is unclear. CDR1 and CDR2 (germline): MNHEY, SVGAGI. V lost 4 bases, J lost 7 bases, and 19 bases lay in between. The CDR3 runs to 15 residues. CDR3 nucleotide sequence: TGTGCCAGCAGTTGGGAAGCCAGCGGATCCGGTGGCTACACCTTC. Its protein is CASSWEASGSGGYTF.

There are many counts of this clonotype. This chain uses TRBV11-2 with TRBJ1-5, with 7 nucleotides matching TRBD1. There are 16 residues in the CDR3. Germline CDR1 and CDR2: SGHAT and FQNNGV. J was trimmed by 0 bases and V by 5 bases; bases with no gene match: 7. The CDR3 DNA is TGTGCCAGCAGCGTCCAGGGGGGTTATAGCAATCAGCCCCAGCATTTT. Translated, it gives CASSVQGGYSNQPQHF.

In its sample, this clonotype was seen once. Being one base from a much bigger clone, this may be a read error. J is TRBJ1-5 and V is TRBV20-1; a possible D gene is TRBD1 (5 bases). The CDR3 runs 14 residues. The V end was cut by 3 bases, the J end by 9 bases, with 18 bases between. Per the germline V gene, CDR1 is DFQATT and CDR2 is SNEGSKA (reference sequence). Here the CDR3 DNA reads TGCAGTGCTAGCGCGGGGGGGGTCGTTATGCCCCAGCATTTT. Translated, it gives CSASAGGVVMPQHF.

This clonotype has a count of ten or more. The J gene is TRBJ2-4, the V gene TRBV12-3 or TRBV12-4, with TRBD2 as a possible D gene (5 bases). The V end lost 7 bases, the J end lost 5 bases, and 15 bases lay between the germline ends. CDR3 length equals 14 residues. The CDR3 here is CASKWGDMENIQYF. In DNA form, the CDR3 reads TGTGCCAGCAAGTGGGGAGACATGGAAAACATTCAGTACTTC.

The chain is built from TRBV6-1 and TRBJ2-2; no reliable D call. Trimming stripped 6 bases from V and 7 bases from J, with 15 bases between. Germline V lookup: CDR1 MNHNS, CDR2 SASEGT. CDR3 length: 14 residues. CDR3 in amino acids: CASSADQRLGELFF. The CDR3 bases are TGTGCCAGCAGCGCGGACCAAAGGCTCGGGGAGCTGTTTTTT.

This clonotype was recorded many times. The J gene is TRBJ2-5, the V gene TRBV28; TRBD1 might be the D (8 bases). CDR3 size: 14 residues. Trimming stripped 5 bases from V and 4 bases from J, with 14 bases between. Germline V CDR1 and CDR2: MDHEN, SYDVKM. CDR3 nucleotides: TGTGCCAGCAGTCCCTACAGGGGGGGAGAGACCCAGTACTTC. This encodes CASSPYRGGETQYF.

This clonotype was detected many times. CDR3 in amino acids: CASNSGTFGYEQYF. In nucleotides, the CDR3 is TGTGCCAGCAATTCCGGGACTTTCGGCTACGAGCAGTACTTC. The J gene is TRBJ2-7, the V gene TRBV6-5, with a tentative D call TRBD2 (6 bases). CDR1 and CDR2 (germline): MNHEY, SVGAGI. Trimming left V 7 bases short and J 3 bases short, with 16 bases between. This CDR3 contains 14 residues.

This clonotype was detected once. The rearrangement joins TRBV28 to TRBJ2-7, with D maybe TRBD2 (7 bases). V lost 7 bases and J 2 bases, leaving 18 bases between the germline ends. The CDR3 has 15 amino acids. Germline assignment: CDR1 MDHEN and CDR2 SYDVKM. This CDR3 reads CASKVARGGAYEQYF. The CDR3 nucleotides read TGTGCCAGCAAGGTTGCTAGGGGGGGGGCCTACGAGCAGTACTTC.

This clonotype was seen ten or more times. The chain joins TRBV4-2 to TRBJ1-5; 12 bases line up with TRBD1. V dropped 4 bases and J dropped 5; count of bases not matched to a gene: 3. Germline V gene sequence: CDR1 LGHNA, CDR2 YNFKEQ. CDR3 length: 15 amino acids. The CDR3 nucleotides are TGTGCCAGCAGCCCGGGACAGGGGGCGGATCAGCCCCAGCATTTT. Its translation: CASSPGQGADQPQHF.